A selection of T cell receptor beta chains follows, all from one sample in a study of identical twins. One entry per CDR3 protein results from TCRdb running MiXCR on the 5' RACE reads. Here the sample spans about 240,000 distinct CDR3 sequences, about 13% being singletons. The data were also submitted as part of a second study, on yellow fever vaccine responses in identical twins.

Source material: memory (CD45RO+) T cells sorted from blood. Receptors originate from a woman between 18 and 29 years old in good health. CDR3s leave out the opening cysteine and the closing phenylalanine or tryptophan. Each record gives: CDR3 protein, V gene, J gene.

CDR3 protein: SAKPGLAGFYEQY
V gene: TRBV20-1
J gene: TRBJ2-7

CDR3 protein: SANSNRGGSNQPQH
V gene: TRBV20-1
J gene: TRBJ1-5

CDR3 protein: ASFRRRGVGEPQH
V gene: TRBV28
J gene: TRBJ1-5

CDR3 protein: ASSNALYGGQGGDNEQF
V gene: TRBV21-1
J gene: TRBJ2-1

CDR3 protein: ASSPSGGAKQETQY
V gene: TRBV18
J gene: TRBJ2-5

CDR3 protein: ASRGYEQF
V gene: TRBV2
J gene: TRBJ2-1

CDR3 protein: ASLVRGPMNTGELF
V gene: TRBV18
J gene: TRBJ2-2

CDR3 protein: ASSLWDRQETQY
V gene: TRBV12-3/TRBV12-4
J gene: TRBJ2-5

CDR3 protein: ATSRDTAGPNEQF
V gene: TRBV15
J gene: TRBJ2-1

CDR3 protein: ASSQRGRTQATYGYT
V gene: TRBV23-1
J gene: TRBJ1-2

CDR3 protein: ASSSGLGRAGELF
V gene: TRBV11-2
J gene: TRBJ2-2

CDR3 protein: ASSLLEETQY
V gene: TRBV5-1
J gene: TRBJ2-5

CDR3 protein: ASSQELVNAEAF
V gene: TRBV7-9
J gene: TRBJ1-1

CDR3 protein: ASSRQGRANTGELF
V gene: TRBV7-2
J gene: TRBJ2-2

CDR3 protein: ASSHRASRAYEQY
V gene: TRBV7-2
J gene: TRBJ2-7

CDR3 protein: ASSFPTGSHEQF
V gene: TRBV28
J gene: TRBJ2-1

CDR3 protein: ASSLERTSGYEQY
V gene: TRBV7-8
J gene: TRBJ2-7

CDR3 protein: ASSQGLVQF
V gene: TRBV6-2/TRBV6-3
J gene: TRBJ2-1

CDR3 protein: ASSHRPPSGGGSKAKNIQY
V gene: TRBV4-1
J gene: TRBJ2-4

CDR3 protein: ASSSDRGPTDTQY
V gene: TRBV11-2
J gene: TRBJ2-3

CDR3 protein: ASSPSGASGSWTQY
V gene: TRBV7-9
J gene: TRBJ2-3

CDR3 protein: ASSSGGLYEQF
V gene: TRBV9
J gene: TRBJ2-1

CDR3 protein: ASSQDRLVAF
V gene: TRBV14
J gene: TRBJ1-1

CDR3 protein: ASSETPGTAKETQY
V gene: TRBV10-1
J gene: TRBJ2-5

CDR3 protein: ASSQEGFKGEGEAF
V gene: TRBV14
J gene: TRBJ1-1

CDR3 protein: ASNQGARNSPLH
V gene: TRBV3-1
J gene: TRBJ1-6

CDR3 protein: SATVITGVGWETQY
V gene: TRBV20-1
J gene: TRBJ2-5

CDR3 protein: ASSQEGTGVGGYT
V gene: TRBV4-1
J gene: TRBJ1-2

CDR3 protein: ASLGANTGELF
V gene: TRBV28
J gene: TRBJ2-2

CDR3 protein: ASSYRESMNTEAF
V gene: TRBV6-5
J gene: TRBJ1-1

CDR3 protein: ASSFGGSSNEQF
V gene: TRBV12-3/TRBV12-4
J gene: TRBJ2-1

CDR3 protein: ASSPGGYEQF
V gene: TRBV18
J gene: TRBJ2-1

CDR3 protein: ASNRQGSEAF
V gene: TRBV7-9
J gene: TRBJ1-1

CDR3 protein: ASSLGGGVQVDEQF
V gene: TRBV11-1
J gene: TRBJ2-1

CDR3 protein: ASSLGTSGVVEQF
V gene: TRBV7-2
J gene: TRBJ2-1